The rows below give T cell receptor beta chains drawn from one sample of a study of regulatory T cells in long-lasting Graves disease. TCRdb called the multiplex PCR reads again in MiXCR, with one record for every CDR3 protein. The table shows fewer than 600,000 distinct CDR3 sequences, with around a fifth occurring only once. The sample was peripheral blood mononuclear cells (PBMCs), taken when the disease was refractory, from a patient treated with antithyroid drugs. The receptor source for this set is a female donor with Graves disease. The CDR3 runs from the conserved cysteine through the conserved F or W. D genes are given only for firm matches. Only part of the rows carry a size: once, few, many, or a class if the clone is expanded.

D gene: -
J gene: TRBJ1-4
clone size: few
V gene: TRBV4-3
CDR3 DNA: TGCGCCAGCAGTAAGGGGAACTTCGGGGAAAAACTGTTTTTT
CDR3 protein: CASSKGNFGEKLFF

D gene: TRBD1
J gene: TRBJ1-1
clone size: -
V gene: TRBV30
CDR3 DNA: TGTGCCTGGAGTCTTACAGGGGATGGAGCTTTCTTT
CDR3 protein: CAWSLTGDGAFF

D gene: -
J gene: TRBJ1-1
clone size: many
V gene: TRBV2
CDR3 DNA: TGTGCCAGCAGTGATGAGGCCGGGGCTGAAGCTTTCTTT
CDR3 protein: CASSDEAGAEAFF

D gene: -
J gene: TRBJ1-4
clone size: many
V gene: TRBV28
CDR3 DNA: TGTGCCAGCAGTTTGTCTGGGTGGGGTGAAAAACTGTTTTTT
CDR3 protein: CASSLSGWGEKLFF

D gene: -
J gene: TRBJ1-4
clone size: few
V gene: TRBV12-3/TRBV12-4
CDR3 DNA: TGTGCCAGCAGTGCCACTGCAGGGACTGAAAAACTGTTTTTT
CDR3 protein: CASSATAGTEKLFF

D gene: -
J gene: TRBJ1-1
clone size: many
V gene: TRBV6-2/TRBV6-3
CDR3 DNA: TGTGCCGCCCAGGTCAGGGCACCGCGGAAGATGAACACTGAAGCTTTCTTT
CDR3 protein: CAAQVRAPRKMNTEAFF

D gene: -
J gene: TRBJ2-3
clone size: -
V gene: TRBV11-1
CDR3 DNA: TGTGCCAGCAGCTCACTAGTCTCCGTGGCAGATACGCAGTATTTT
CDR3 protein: CASSSLVSVADTQYF

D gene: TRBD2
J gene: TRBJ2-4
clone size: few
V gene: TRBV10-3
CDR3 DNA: TGTGCCATCAGCATGGGGGAGGGTAGGGGCATTCAGTACTTC
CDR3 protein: CAISMGEGRGIQYF

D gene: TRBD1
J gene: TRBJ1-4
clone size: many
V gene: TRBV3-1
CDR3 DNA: TGTGCCAGCAGCCCCACCGACAGGGCGGGTTATGAAAAACTGTTTTTT
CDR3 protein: CASSPTDRAGYEKLFF

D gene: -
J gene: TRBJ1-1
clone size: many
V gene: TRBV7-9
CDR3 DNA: TGTGCCAGCAGCTCCTCAGGGCGAGGCACTGAAGCTTTCTTT
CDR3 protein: CASSSSGRGTEAFF

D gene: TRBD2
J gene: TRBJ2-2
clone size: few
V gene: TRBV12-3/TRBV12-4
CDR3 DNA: TGTGCCAGCAGTTTTTTGGGAGCGGGAGGGCCGGGCACCGGGGAGCTGTTTTTT
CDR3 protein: CASSFLGAGGPGTGELFF

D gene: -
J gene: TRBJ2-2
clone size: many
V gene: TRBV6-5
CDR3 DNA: TGTGCCAGCAGTTTGCGGTCGGGGGCGAACACCGGGGAGCTGTTTTTT
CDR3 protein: CASSLRSGANTGELFF

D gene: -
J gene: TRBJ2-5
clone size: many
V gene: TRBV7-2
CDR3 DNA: TGTGCCAGCAGCCGGAGGCAGGGGTTTCAAGAGACCCAGTACTTC
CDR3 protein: CASSRRQGFQETQYF

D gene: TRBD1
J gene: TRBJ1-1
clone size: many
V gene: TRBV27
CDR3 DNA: TGTGCCAGTCAACAGGGGGGGAACACTGAAGCTTTCTTT
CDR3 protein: CASQQGGNTEAFF

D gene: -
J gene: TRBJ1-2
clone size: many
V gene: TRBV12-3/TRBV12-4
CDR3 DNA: TGTGCCAGCAGTAACCTCTGGCAGGACAGAGGCTACACCTTC
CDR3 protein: CASSNLWQDRGYTF

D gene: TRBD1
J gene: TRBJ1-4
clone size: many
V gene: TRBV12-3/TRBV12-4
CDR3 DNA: TGTGCCAGCAGTCCACGGACAGGGCGTGATGAAAAACTGTTTTTT
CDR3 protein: CASSPRTGRDEKLFF

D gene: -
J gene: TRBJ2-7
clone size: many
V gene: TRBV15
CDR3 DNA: TGTGCCACCAGCAGAGTTCGGGGGATCTCCTACGAGCAGTACTTC
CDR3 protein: CATSRVRGISYEQYF